These T cell receptor beta chains were read from a single sample in a study of tumor and adjacent non-tumor tissue in lung cancer. In TCRdb, the multiplex PCR reads were re-called with MiXCR into one record per CDR3 protein. The sample lists some 80,000 distinct CDR3 sequences, over 60% occurring once. The sequencing sample was made of lung tumor tissue. The origin of the receptors is a woman aged 35 to 49 with non-small cell lung cancer. The conserved cysteine and the conserved F or W are not part of the CDR3 here. The D gene is left open where the match is weak.

V,D,CDR3
TRBV21-1,.,ASLEFGPYEQY
TRBV5-4,.,ASSWGRGSYNEQF
TRBV25-1,.,ASSQGRAETQY
TRBV5-6,.,ASCLMGAQRVNDQY
TRBV7-9,TRBD2,ASSGPGLGGPTDTRY
TRBV6-6,TRBD1,ANSRDRGREPLH
TRBV24-1,TRBD2,VTRPSGYNEQF
TRBV11-2,.,ASSPWTWYNEQL
TRBV6-5,.,ATQEVVIDKQY
TRBV12-3/TRBV12-4,TRBD2,ASRTSGPHQDTQY
TRBV20-1,TRBD1,SAGALQGAAYNEQF
TRBV29-1,.,SVGTGAKGDT
TRBV20-1,.,SAELGFGGYT
TRBV18,.,ASSLAGAADTKNIQY
TRBV20-1,.,SARGDSRDTQY
TRBV6-5,TRBD2,ASSYLLAGGPNTQY
TRBV6-7,TRBD1,ASSHLDRVGSSALH
TRBV11-3,TRBD1,ARSLGQGSYEQY
TRBV5-1,.,ASSPGDGRGGELF
TRBV6-1,TRBD2,ASSVGTSGGRQY